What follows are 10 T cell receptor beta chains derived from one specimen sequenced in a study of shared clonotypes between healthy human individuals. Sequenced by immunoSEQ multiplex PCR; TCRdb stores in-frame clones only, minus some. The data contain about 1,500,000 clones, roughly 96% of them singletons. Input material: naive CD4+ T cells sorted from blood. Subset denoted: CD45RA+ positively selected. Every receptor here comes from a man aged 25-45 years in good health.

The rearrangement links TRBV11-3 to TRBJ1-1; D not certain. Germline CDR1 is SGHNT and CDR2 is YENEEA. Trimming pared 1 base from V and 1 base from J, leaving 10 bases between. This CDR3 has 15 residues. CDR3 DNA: TGTGCCAGCAGCTTAGGTGGACCGCAGAACACTGAAGCTTTCTTT. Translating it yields CASSLGGPQNTEAFF.

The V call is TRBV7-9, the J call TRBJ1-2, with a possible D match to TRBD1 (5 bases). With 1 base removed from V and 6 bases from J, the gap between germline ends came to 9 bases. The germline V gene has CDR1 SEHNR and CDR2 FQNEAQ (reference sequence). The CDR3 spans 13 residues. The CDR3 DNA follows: TGTGCCAGCAGCTTAGTACAGGAACATGGCTACACCTTC. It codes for CASSLVQEHGYTF.

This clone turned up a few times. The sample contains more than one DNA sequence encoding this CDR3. In nucleotides, the CDR3 is TGTGCCAGCAGCTTAGTAGGGGGGGAGACCCAGTACTTC. Residues: CASSLVGGETQYF. This chain uses TRBV7-2 with TRBJ2-5, with D perhaps assigned TRBD1 or TRBD2 (6 bases each). Germline lookup yields CDR1 SGHTA and CDR2 FQGNSA. The CDR3 length is 13 residues. The ends were cut back, 1 base at V and 5 bases at J, with 8 bases in the middle. Looking up the rest from reference TRBV7-2 and TRBJ2-5 gives the full variable domain: GAGVSQSPSNKVTEKGKDVELRCDPISGHTALYWYRQSLGQGLEFLIYFQGNSAPDKSGLPSDRFSAERTGGSVSTLTIQRTQQEDSAVYLCASSLVGGETQYFGPGTRLLVL.

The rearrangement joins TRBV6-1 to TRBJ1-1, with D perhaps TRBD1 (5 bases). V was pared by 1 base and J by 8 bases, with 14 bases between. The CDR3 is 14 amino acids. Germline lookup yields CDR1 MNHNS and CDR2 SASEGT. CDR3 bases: TGTGCCAGCAGTGAAGATGGGGGTTGGAAGGAAGCTTTCTTT. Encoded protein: CASSEDGGWKEAFF.

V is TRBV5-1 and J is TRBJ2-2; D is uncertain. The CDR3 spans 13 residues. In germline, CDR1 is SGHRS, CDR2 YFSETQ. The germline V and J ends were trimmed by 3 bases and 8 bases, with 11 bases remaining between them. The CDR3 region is CASSSHYLGELFF. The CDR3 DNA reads TGCGCCAGCAGCTCCCATTATTTAGGGGAGCTGTTTTTT.

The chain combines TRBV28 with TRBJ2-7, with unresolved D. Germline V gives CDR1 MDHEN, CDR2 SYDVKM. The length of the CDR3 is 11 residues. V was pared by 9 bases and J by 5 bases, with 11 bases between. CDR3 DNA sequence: TGTGCCAGTTCATCCATACACGAGCAGTACTTC. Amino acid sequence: CASSSIHEQYF. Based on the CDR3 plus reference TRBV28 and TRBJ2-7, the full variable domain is DVKVTQSSRYLVKRTGEKVFLECVQDMDHENMFWYRQDPGLGLRLIYFSYDVKMKEKGDIPEGYSVSREKKERFSLILESASTNQTSMYLCASSSIHEQYFGPGTRLTVT.

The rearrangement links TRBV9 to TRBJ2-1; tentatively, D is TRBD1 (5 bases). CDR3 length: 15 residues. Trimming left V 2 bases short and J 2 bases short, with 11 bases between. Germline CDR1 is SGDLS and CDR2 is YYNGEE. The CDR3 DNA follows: TGTGCCAGCAGCGTTGGGGCGGAACCCTACAATGAGCAGTTCTTC. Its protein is CASSVGAEPYNEQFF.

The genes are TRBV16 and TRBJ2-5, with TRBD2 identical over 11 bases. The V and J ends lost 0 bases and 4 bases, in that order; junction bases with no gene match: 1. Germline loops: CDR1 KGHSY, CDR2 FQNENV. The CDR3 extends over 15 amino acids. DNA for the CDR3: TGTGCCAGCAGCCAATCCCTAGCGGGAGGAGAGACCCAGTACTTC. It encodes CASSQSLAGGETQYF.

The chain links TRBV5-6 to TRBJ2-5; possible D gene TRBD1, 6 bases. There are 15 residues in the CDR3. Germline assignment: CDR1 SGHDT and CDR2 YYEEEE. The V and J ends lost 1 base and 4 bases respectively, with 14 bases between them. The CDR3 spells CASSLRPGVRETQYF. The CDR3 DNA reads TGTGCCAGCAGCTTGAGGCCAGGGGTAAGAGAGACCCAGTACTTC.

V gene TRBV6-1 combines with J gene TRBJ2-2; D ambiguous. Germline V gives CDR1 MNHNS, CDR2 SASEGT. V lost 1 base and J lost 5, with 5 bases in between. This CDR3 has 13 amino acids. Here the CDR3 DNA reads TGTGCCAGCAGTGAAGATTGGACCGGGGAGCTGTTTTTT. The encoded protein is CASSEDWTGELFF.